This T cell receptor (beta chain) was recovered during a study of blood T cell repertoires in COVID-19. The wider study: The analysed material was cDNA or gDNA that came from T cells, B-cell-depleted T cells, or PBMCs.

Per the original data handling: It was from reference gene primer amplification that nucleated cell counts were estimated. Libraries were prepared by immunoSEQ multiplex PCR; TCRdb keeps only in-frame clonotypes and omits some of them. The V and J calls and clone size come from that table; D and trimming were worked out from the DNA. Of 120,000 to 150,000 clones listed, 84% are singletons. Trimming removed 7 bases from V and 6 bases from J; junction bases left unmatched: 6. The CDR3 contains 13 residues. The receptor was derived from a human donor in a cohort sampled during active COVID-19. Sequencing input: peripheral blood. This chain connects TRBV12-3 or TRBV12-4 to TRBJ2-3, with 8 positions matching TRBD1. In nucleotides, the CDR3 is TGTGCCAGCACCTACAGGGGGGTGGATACGCAGTATTTT. Translation gives CASTYRGVDTQYF.